The sequence of this T cell receptor beta chain was determined in a study of blood T cells in healthy people across ages. This clonotype showed up many times. What it binds is unknown. Study observations and caveats: Conclusively comparing naive with antigen-experienced cells was impossible with unsorted PBMCs.

PCR was performed a second time for 7 to 11 cycles using a sample-barcoded 5' primer and a J-beta primer mix. A template-switch adaptor with 12 random nucleotides tagged each cDNA molecule. TCRdb re-derived calls from the 5' RACE reads in MiXCR, one entry per CDR3 protein. The table shows more than 1,400,000 distinct CDR3 sequences, with around two fifths occurring only once. This CDR3 is built from 14 residues. The ends were cut back, 0 bases at V and 2 bases at J, with 9 bases in the middle. The germline V gene encodes CDR1 DFQATT and CDR2 SNEGSKA (reference sequence). The source of this sequence is a woman aged 18-35 years in good health. This chain connects TRBV20-1 to TRBJ2-3, with D unresolved. The sequencing sample was made of blood. The CDR3 DNA sequence: TGCAGTGCTAGAGACCCCTATCTCACAGATACGCAGTATTTT. Its translation is CSARDPYLTDTQYF.